This TCR beta chain was recorded in a study of blood T cell repertoires in COVID-19. As for the study in general: Sources were T cells, B-cell-depleted T cells, or PBMCs; the material itself was cDNA or gDNA.

The CDR3 has 14 amino acids. Trimming took off 2 bases at V and 4 bases at J, with 8 bases between the two ends. The germline gives CDR1 KGHSH, CDR2 LQKENI. Assay: immunoSEQ multiplex PCR; the TCRdb copy retains only in-frame clones and omits some. The sample contains about 100,000 clones, over 85% of which appear only once. The genes are TRBV18 and TRBJ1-4; TRBD1 is a possible D gene (5 bases). The TCR comes from a human donor with COVID-19, enrolled during active disease. The donor label of this sample is uncertain. The specimen was peripheral blood. CDR3 DNA sequence: TGTGCCAGCTCACCATGGGGGGGTAATGAAAAACTGTTTTTT. Its protein product is CASSPWGGNEKLFF.